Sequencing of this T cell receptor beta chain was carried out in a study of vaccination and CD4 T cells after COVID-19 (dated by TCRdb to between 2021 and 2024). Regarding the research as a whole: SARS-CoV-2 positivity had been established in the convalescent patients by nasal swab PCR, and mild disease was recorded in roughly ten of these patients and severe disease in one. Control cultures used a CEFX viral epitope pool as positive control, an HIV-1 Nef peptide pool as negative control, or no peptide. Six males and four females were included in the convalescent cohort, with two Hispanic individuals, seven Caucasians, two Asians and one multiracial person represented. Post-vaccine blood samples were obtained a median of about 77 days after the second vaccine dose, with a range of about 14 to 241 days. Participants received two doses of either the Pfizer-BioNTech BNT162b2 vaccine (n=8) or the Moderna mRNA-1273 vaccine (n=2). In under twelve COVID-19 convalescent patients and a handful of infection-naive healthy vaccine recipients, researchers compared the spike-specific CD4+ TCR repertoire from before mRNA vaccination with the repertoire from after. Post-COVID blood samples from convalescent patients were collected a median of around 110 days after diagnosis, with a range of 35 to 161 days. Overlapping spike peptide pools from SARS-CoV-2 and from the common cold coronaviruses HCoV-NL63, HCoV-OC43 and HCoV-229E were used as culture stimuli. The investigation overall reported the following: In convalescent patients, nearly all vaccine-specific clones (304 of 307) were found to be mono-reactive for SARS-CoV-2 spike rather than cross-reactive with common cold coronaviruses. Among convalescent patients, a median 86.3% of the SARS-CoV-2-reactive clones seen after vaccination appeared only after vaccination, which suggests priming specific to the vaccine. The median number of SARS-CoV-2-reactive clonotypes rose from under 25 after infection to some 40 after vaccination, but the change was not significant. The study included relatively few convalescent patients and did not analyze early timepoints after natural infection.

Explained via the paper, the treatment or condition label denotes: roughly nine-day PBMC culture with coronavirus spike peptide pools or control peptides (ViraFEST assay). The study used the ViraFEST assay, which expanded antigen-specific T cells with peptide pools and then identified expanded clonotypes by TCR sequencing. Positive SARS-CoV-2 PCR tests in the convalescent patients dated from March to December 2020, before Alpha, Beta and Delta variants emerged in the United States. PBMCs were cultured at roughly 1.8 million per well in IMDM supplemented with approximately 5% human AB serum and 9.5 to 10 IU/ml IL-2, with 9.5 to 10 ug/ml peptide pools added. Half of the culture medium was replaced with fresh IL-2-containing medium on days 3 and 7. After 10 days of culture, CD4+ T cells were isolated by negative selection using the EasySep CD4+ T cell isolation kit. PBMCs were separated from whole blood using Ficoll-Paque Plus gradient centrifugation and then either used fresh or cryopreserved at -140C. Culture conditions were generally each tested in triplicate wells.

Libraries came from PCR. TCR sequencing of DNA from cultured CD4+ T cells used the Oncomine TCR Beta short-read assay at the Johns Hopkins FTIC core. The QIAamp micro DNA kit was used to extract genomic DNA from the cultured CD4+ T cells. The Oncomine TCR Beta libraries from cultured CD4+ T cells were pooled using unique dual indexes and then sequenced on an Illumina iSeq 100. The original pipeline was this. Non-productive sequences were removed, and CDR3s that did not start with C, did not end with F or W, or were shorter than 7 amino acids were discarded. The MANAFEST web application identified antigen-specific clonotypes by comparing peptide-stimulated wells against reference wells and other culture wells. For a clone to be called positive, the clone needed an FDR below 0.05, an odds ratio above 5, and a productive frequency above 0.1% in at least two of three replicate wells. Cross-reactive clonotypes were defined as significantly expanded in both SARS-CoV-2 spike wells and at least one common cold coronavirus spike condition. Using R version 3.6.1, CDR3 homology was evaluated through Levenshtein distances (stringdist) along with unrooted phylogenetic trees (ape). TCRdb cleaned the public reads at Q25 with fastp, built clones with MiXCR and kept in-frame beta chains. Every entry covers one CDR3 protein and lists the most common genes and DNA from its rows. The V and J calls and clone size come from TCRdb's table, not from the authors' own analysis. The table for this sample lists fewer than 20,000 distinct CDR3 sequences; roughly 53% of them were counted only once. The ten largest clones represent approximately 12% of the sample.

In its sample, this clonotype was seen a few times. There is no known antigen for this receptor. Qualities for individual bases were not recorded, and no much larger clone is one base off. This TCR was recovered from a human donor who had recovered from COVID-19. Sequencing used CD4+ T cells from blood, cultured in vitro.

The CDR3 region has the sequence CALRLAGGLPDTQYF. The DNA reads as follows: TGTGCCCTCAGACTGGCGGGAGGGCTCCCAGATACGCAGTATTTT. This sequence uses TRBV7-2 and TRBJ2-3; 9 bases in the junction line up with TRBD2. Spanning cysteine to phenylalanine, the CDR3 consists of 15 amino acids. Just the 45-base CDR3 DNA is kept, in frame starting at base 1. The germline V end is reduced by 11 bases and the J end by 4 bases; junction bases left unmatched: 13. As encoded in the germline V gene, CDR1 is SGHTA while CDR2 is FQGNSA.